These 8 T cell receptor beta chains share one sample of origin, sequenced in a study of graft-versus-host responses after intestinal transplantation. Some clones are missing from TCRdb's copy, which holds only in-frame ones; the method was immunoSEQ multiplex PCR. Among about 90,000 clones listed, roughly 85% were seen once. These receptors have no identified antigens. The material was unstimulated CD4+ T cells sorted from spleen or lymph node cells, obtained before intestinal transplant. These receptor sequences come from a human donor who received an intestinal transplant.

The chain joins TRBV28 to TRBJ1-4; D is unresolved. The CDR3 is made up of 11 amino acids. V lost 6 bases, J lost 8 bases, and 7 bases lay in between. Germline-derived CDR1 and CDR2 are MDHEN and SYDVKM. CDR3 sequence: CASSSVEKLFF. In DNA form, the CDR3 reads TGTGCCAGCAGCTCAGTAGAAAAACTGTTTTTT.

The chain employs TRBV5-1 and TRBJ2-2, with D possibly TRBD1 on 5 matching bases. V lost 4 bases, J lost 7 bases, and 14 bases lay in between. The CDR3 consists of 14 residues. CDR1 is SGHRS and CDR2 is YFSETQ in the germline V gene. The CDR3 is CASSLIGAGGELFF. CDR3 nucleotides: TGCGCCAGCAGCCTCATAGGGGCCGGCGGGGAGCTGTTTTTT.

The V gene is TRBV2, the J gene TRBJ2-1; 8 bases match TRBD2. CDR1 SNHLY and CDR2 FYNNEI come from the germline V gene. The V gene end was trimmed by 6 bases and the J gene end by 8 bases; junction bases not matched to a gene: 9. The CDR3 totals 14 residues. CDR3 in amino acids: CASSTSGPEDEQFF. The CDR3 coding sequence is TGTGCCAGCAGCACTAGCGGCCCCGAGGATGAGCAGTTCTTC. Complete variable domain (other parts from reference TRBV2 and TRBJ2-1): EPEVTQTPSHQVTQMGQEVILRCVPISNHLYFYWYRQILGQKVEFLVSFYNNEISEKSEIFDDQFSVERPDGSNFTLKIRSTKLEDSAMYFCASSTSGPEDEQFFGPGTRLTVL.

The chain is built from TRBV18 and TRBJ2-2; the D gene is possibly TRBD2 (5 bases). The CDR3 is made up of 13 amino acids. The ends were cut back, 6 bases at V and 6 bases at J, with 11 bases in the middle. CDR1 KGHSH and CDR2 LQKENI come from the germline V gene. In DNA form, the CDR3 reads TGTGCCAGCTCTCAAGAGGGTCCCGGGGAGCTGTTTTTT. Amino acids: CASSQEGPGELFF. Full variable domain (rest looked up from reference TRBV18 and TRBJ2-2): NAGVMQNPRHLVRRRGQEARLRCSPMKGHSHVYWYRQLPEEGLKFMVYLQKENIIDESGMPKERFSAEFPKEGPSILRIQQVVRGDSAAYFCASSQEGPGELFFGEGSRLTVL.

V and J are TRBV29-1 and TRBJ2-3, with 8 bases lining up with TRBD1. Germline CDR1 is SQVTM and CDR2 is ANQGSEA. The V gene end was trimmed by 5 bases and the J gene end by 0 bases; junction bases not matched to a gene: 4. CDR3 length: 14 amino acids. The CDR3 here is CSVTTGESTDTQYF. The CDR3 DNA reads TGCAGCGTTACGACAGGGGAGAGCACAGATACGCAGTATTTT.

V and J are TRBV11-2 and TRBJ2-1; unclear D gene. The CDR3 covers 13 residues. V was cut by 5 bases and J by 6 bases, with 11 bases left in between. CDR1 is SGHAT and CDR2 is FQNNGV in the germline V gene. DNA for the CDR3: TGTGCCAGCAGCCTCTCTTCGGGCAATGAGCAGTTCTTC. It codes for CASSLSSGNEQFF.

V gene TRBV7-8 combines with J gene TRBJ1-2; D not resolved. Germline V gene data show CDR1 as SGHVS and CDR2 as FQNEAQ. V gave up 5 bases and J gave up 4 bases, with 20 bases separating them. This CDR3 is built from 16 residues. The CDR3 loop reads CASSPPGRGSTYGYTF. CDR3 in DNA: TGTGCCAGCAGCCCCCCCGGGCGGGGATCTACCTATGGCTACACCTTC.

In its sample, this clone was seen once. The V call is TRBV5-1, the J call TRBJ2-1; TRBD1 is a possible D gene (5 bases). Trimming took 3 bases from V and 6 from J, leaving 19 bases between them. The CDR3 consists of 16 residues. In germline, CDR1 is SGHRS, CDR2 YFSETQ. In nucleotides, the CDR3 is TGCGCCAGCAGCTGGGGTATAGGGGATCTATTCAATGAGCAGTTCTTC. This translates into CASSWGIGDLFNEQFF. Looking up the rest from reference TRBV5-1 and TRBJ2-1 gives the full variable domain: KAGVTQTPRYLIKTRGQQVTLSCSPISGHRSVSWYQQTPGQGLQFLFEYFSETQRNKGNFPGRFSGRQFSNSRSEMNVSTLELGDSALYLCASSWGIGDLFNEQFFGPGTRLTVL.